This TCR beta chain was observed in a study of post-analysis software for immune sequencing data. General study findings and limits: Analysis by F measure revealed that same-batch samples clustered strongly together. Multiple sclerosis patients showed significantly lower normalized Chao1 diversity than controls did. About five TRBV segments, including TRBV5-6, TRBV5-1 and TRBV20-1, were more frequent in patients than controls.

The germline V gene encodes CDR1 SGHRS and CDR2 YFSETQ. The CDR3 is 11 residues long. About this clonotype itself: Its cognate antigen is unknown.

Tagging with unique molecular identifiers was a feature of the TCR beta cDNA libraries. In TCRdb, the PCR reads were re-called with MiXCR into one record per CDR3 protein. The data show some 890,000 distinct CDR3 sequences, with roughly 50% seen just once and approximately 4.3% held by the top ten. Sequenced: blood. The clonotype was recovered from a girl aged 5 to 17 with multiple sclerosis. The chain recombines TRBV5-1 with TRBJ2-7; no reliable D call. Matching the DNA end better, TRBJ2-5 makes the J call doubtful. The CDR3, as DNA: TGCGCCAGCAGCTTGCTACAGACCCAGTACTTC. The encoded protein is CASSLLQTQYF.